The 16 T cell receptor beta chains below were found in one sample sequenced in a study of blood T cell repertoires in COVID-19 (dated by TCRdb to about 2020). Library construction relied on the immunoSEQ multiplex PCR assay. TCRdb obtained this table from immuneACCESS and retained in-frame rearrangements with V and J assigned. These tables miss some clones; where compared with another copy, unresolved V genes account for less than half of the shortfall, and the remainder is unexplained. The sample has some 140,000 clones on record, approximately 87% of them singletons. About 2% of the sample lies in the top ten. The sample was peripheral blood. Every receptor here comes from a man aged 65 to 85 with active COVID-19.

V gene TRBV19 combines with J gene TRBJ1-2; TRBD1 agrees at 7 bases. This CDR3 contains 15 residues. The V and J ends lost 6 bases and 2 bases, in that order; junction bases with no gene match: 9. Germline V gene data show CDR1 as LNHDA and CDR2 as SQIVND (reference sequence). CDR3 amino acids: CASRGPGTANYGYTF. CDR3 bases: TGTGCCAGTAGGGGCCCCGGGACAGCGAACTATGGCTACACCTTC.

This clone came up a few times. The V call is TRBV5-1, the J call TRBJ2-1; maybe TRBD1 (6 bases). The germline V and J ends were trimmed by 2 bases and 10 bases, with 10 bases remaining between them. The CDR3 is 12 residues long. Germline CDR1 SGHRS, CDR2 YFSETQ. The CDR3: CASSFGDTEQFF. In DNA form, the CDR3 reads TGCGCCAGCAGCTTTGGGGACACCGAGCAGTTCTTC.

This clone was seen once. The chain joins TRBV28 to TRBJ2-5, with D unclear. The CDR3 sequence is 15 residues long. Germline V gene data show CDR1 as MDHEN and CDR2 as SYDVKM. V lost 2 bases, J lost 1 base, and 11 bases lay in between. The CDR3 DNA is TGTGCCAGCAGTTTACTCGGCGGCCCCCAAGAGACCCAGTACTTC. Amino acid sequence: CASSLLGGPQETQYF.

This chain connects TRBV7-3 to TRBJ2-1; 10 nucleotides match TRBD2. Germline-derived CDR1 and CDR2 are SGHTA and FQGTGA. The ends lost 5 bases at V and 9 bases at J; junction bases unmatched: 10. This CDR3 region has 15 residues. The CDR3 protein is CASSPSSGSRAEQFF. In DNA form, the CDR3 reads TGTGCCAGCAGCCCATCTAGCGGGAGTAGGGCTGAGCAGTTCTTC.

The chain carries TRBV5-6 and TRBJ1-6, with TRBD1 matching over 7 bases. The CDR3 has 14 residues. With 3 bases clipped from V and 7 bases from J, the junction kept 4 bases outside the gene matches. The germline V gene encodes CDR1 SGHDT and CDR2 YYEEEE. The CDR3 DNA is TGTGCCAGCAGCTCAAGGACAGGAAATTCACCCCTCCACTTT. It is translated as CASSSRTGNSPLHF. Full variable domain (rest looked up from reference TRBV5-6 and TRBJ1-6): DAGVTQSPTHLIKTRGQQVTLRCSPKSGHDTVSWYQQALGQGPQFIFQYYEEEERQRGNFPDRFSGHQFPNYSSELNVNALLLGDSALYLCASSSRTGNSPLHFGNGTRLTVT.

The CDR3: CASSQADNEQFF. CDR3 DNA sequence: TGTGCCAGCAGCCAAGCAGACAATGAGCAGTTCTTC. J is TRBJ2-1 and V is TRBV4-2; D ambiguous. V lost 1 base to trimming and J lost 5 bases, with 3 bases between them. This CDR3 spans 12 amino acids. Germline V CDR1 and CDR2: LGHNA, YNFKEQ.

The V and J genes are TRBV19 and TRBJ2-2, with 9 positions matching TRBD2. There are 17 residues in the CDR3. The J segment lost 0 bases and the V segment lost 5 bases, leaving 7 bases of the junction unmatched. The germline gives CDR1 LNHDA, CDR2 SQIVND (reference sequence). Written as DNA, the CDR3 is TGTGCCAGTAGTGGAGAGCGGGAGGCCTCGAACACCGGGGAGCTGTTTTTT. Translation: CASSGEREASNTGELFF.

This rearrangement joins TRBV7-8 to TRBJ2-7; D ambiguous. Germline lookup yields CDR1 SGHVS and CDR2 FQNEAQ. The CDR3 covers 13 residues. The V and J ends lost 10 bases and 3 bases respectively, with 16 bases between them. CDR3 sequence reads: CATSTMTLYEQYF. The CDR3 nucleotides read TGTGCCACCTCTACTATGACCCTCTACGAGCAGTACTTC. The complete variable domain, with remaining parts taken from reference TRBV7-8 and TRBJ2-7, reads GAGVSQSPRYKVAKRGQDVALRCDPISGHVSLFWYQQALGQGPEFLTYFQNEAQLDKSGLPSDRFFAERPEGSVSTLKIQRTQQEDSAVYLCATSTMTLYEQYFGPGTRLTVT.

J is TRBJ1-5 and V is TRBV6-2 or TRBV6-3; the match to TRBD1 covers 8 bases. CDR3 length: 14 amino acids. Germline V gene lookup returns CDR1 MNHEY and CDR2 SVGEGT. V dropped 6 bases and J dropped 7; count of bases not matched to a gene: 8. The CDR3 here is CASSRGQGGQPQHF. The CDR3 DNA sequence: TGTGCCAGCAGCCGAGGACAGGGCGGGCAGCCCCAGCATTTT.

V gene TRBV9 combines with J gene TRBJ2-5; perhaps TRBD2 as D (5 bases). The CDR3 runs to 16 residues. The germline CDR1 and CDR2 sequences are SGDLS and YYNGEE. V was pared by 0 bases and J by 2 bases, with 14 bases between. As DNA, the CDR3 is TGTGCCAGCAGCGTAGGTGTTAGCGAGGGACAAGAGACCCAGTACTTC. Amino acid sequence: CASSVGVSEGQETQYF.

This clone was detected only a few times. The V call is TRBV11-2, the J call TRBJ1-1, with D unclear. The germline CDR1 and CDR2 sequences are SGHAT and FQNNGV. This CDR3 contains 15 residues. Deletions cut 4 bases from V and 2 bases from J, with 14 bases between. This chain's CDR3 is CASSYVTGSNTEAFF. DNA of the CDR3: TGTGCCAGCAGCTACGTAACCGGGAGTAACACTGAAGCTTTCTTT.

This rearrangement joins TRBV5-4 to TRBJ2-1, with 16 bases that match TRBD2. The CDR3 is 16 residues long. V gave up 4 bases and J gave up 10 bases; unmatched junction bases: 8. Per the germline V gene, CDR1 is SGHNT and CDR2 is YYREEE (reference sequence). The CDR3 region has the DNA TGTGCCAGCAGCCCTCGGGGGACTAGCGGGAGGGGGGAGCAGTTCTTC. Translating it yields CASSPRGTSGRGEQFF.

The chain recombines TRBV5-4 with TRBJ1-2, with 12 bases identical to TRBD1. Germline V gene lookup returns CDR1 SGHNT and CDR2 YYREEE (reference sequence). V dropped 4 bases and J dropped 5; count of bases not matched to a gene: 9. CDR3 length equals 16 residues. The CDR3 region is CASSTSGTGGRYGYTF. The DNA of the CDR3 is TGTGCCAGCAGCACATCCGGGACAGGGGGCCGGTATGGCTACACCTTC. Full variable domain (remainder filled in from reference TRBV5-4 and TRBJ1-2): ETGVTQSPTHLIKTRGQQVTLRCSSQSGHNTVSWYQQALGQGPQFIFQYYREEENGRGNFPPRFSGLQFPNYSSELNVNALELDDSALYLCASSTSGTGGRYGYTFGSGTRLTVV.

This clone was detected only once. The V call is TRBV5-4, the J call TRBJ2-5; weak D call: TRBD2 (5 bases). Germline lookup yields CDR1 SGHNT and CDR2 YYREEE (reference sequence). The V end lost 0 bases, the J end lost 4 bases, and 10 bases lay between the germline ends. This CDR3 is built from 14 residues. CDR3 coding DNA: TGTGCCAGCAGCTTGGGGGCGGGCCCAGAGACCCAGTACTTC. Its protein product is CASSLGAGPETQYF.

This clone has just one count. This chain uses TRBV2 with TRBJ1-5, with TRBD1 matching 7 bases. There are 13 residues in the CDR3. Trimming removed 8 bases from V and 5 bases from J; junction bases left unmatched: 6. The germline V gene has CDR1 SNHLY and CDR2 FYNNEI. CDR3 sequence reads: CASQTGRDQPQHF. As DNA, the CDR3 is TGTGCCAGCCAGACAGGGCGAGATCAGCCCCAGCATTTT.

V gene TRBV28 combines with J gene TRBJ1-4; TRBD1 might be the D (5 bases). The CDR3 totals 15 residues. The ends were cut back, 2 bases at V and 5 bases at J, with 12 bases in the middle. Germline V lookup: CDR1 MDHEN, CDR2 SYDVKM. The CDR3 spells CASSLPPGVNEKLFF. Here the CDR3 DNA reads TGTGCCAGCAGTTTACCCCCGGGGGTAAATGAAAAACTGTTTTTT. Variable domain in full (rest from reference TRBV28 and TRBJ1-4): DVKVTQSSRYLVKRTGEKVFLECVQDMDHENMFWYRQDPGLGLRLIYFSYDVKMKEKGDIPEGYSVSREKKERFSLILESASTNQTSMYLCASSLPPGVNEKLFFGSGTQLSVL.